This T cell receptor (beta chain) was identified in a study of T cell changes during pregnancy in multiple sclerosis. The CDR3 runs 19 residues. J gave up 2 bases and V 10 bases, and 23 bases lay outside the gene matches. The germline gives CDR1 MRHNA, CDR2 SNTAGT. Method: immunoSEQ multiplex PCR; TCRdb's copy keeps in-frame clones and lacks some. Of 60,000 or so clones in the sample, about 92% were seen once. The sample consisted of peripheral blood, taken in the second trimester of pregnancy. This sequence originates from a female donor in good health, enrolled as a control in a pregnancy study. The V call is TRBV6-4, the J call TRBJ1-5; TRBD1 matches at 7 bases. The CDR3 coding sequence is TGTGCCACAACGAAGGGGGCCCTGCCCAATATATGTGGCAATCAGCCCCAGCATTTT. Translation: CATTKGALPNICGNQPQHF.